This T cell receptor (beta chain) was sequenced during a study of shared clonotypes between healthy human individuals. Study-wide context: In total, the donors were two women and a few men aged 18 to 49. CD8 memory received one plate per donor, CD8 naive two, CD4 memory three and CD4 naive three. Study-wide findings and caveats: Estimated richness values were generally larger in naive subsets than in memory subsets.

In the sorted-subset replicate PCRs, around 200 ng DNA, around 30,000 T cell genomes, was used. The method was immunoSEQ multiplex PCR; TCRdb's version includes in-frame clones alone and lacks a portion of them. This repertoire shows roughly 640,000 clones, 97% found once; its top ten account for approximately 0.057%. This clone was seen a single time. Its specificity is unknown. Germline V gene data show CDR1 as SGHAT and CDR2 as FQNNGV. The CDR3 runs to 17 residues. J lost 2 bases, V lost 9 bases, and 19 bases had no gene match. The sequence was obtained from a woman aged 25 to 39 in good health. The chain recombines TRBV11-2 with TRBJ2-7; 7 nucleotides line up with TRBD1. The sequenced sample was naive CD4+ T cells sorted from blood. Specified subset: CD45RA+ positively selected. This chain's CDR3 is CARGKIPDRDRPYEQYF. Here the CDR3 DNA reads TGTGCCAGAGGGAAGATACCTGACCGGGACAGACCCTACGAGCAGTACTTC.